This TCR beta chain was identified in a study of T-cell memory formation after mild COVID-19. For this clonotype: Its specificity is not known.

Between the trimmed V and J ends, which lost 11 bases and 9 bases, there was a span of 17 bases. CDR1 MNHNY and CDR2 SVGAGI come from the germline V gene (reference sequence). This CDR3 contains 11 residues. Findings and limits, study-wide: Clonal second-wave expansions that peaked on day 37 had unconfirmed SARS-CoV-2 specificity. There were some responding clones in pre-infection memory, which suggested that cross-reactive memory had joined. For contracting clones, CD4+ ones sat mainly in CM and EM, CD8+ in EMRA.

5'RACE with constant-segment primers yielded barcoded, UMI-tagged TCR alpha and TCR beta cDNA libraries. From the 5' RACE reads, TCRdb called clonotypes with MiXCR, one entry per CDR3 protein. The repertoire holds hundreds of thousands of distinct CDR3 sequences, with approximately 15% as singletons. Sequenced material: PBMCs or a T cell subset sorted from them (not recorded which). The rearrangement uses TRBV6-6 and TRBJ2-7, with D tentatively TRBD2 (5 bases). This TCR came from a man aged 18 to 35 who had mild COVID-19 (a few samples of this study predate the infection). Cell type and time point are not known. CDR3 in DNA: TGTGCCTCGGCCACCGGAGGCGTGCAGTACTTC. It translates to CASATGGVQYF.